This TCR beta chain was obtained from a study of blood T cell repertoires in COVID-19. Study-wide context: Sample material is recorded as cDNA or gDNA derived from T cells, B-cell-depleted T cells, or PBMCs.

Original processing notes: The assay estimated nucleated cells by amplifying reference gene primers. The table came from immunoSEQ multiplex PCR; TCRdb's copy has only in-frame clones and leaves some out. Clone size and the V and J calls come from that table; the DNA yielded D and trimming. This table has 95,000 to 110,000 clones, 87% appearing once. The CDR3 is 15 residues long. Germline V gene data show CDR1 as SGHKS and CDR2 as YYEKEE (reference sequence). V was clipped by 0 bases and J by 2 bases, with 9 bases between them. Sequencing was carried out using peripheral blood. The receptor's source is a man aged 50 or older with acute or convalescent COVID-19. The gene calls are TRBV5-5 and TRBJ2-1; TRBD2 is a possible D gene (6 bases). In DNA, the CDR3 is TGTGCCAGCAGCTTGGCTAGCGTCCCCTACAATGAGCAGTTCTTC. It specifies CASSLASVPYNEQFF.